This TCR beta chain was obtained from a study of T-cell memory formation after mild COVID-19. Overall study findings and caveats: The study found balanced CD4/CD8 in clones contracting day 15 to 85 and a CD4+ lean in later expanders.

This clonotype turned up a few times. Its antigen is unidentified. TCRdb analysed the 5' RACE reads with MiXCR anew, one entry per CDR3 protein. The sample gives about 150,000 distinct CDR3 sequences, roughly 15% of which show up once; approximately 14% is in the top ten. V lost 3 bases to trimming and J lost 4 bases, with 14 bases between them. Germline V lookup: CDR1 MNHEY, CDR2 SMNVEV (reference sequence). This CDR3 region has 15 residues. This TCR derives from an adult woman who had mild COVID-19 (a few samples of this study predate the infection). Cell type and time point are not known. The rearrangement joins TRBV27 to TRBJ2-3; perhaps TRBD1 as D (5 bases). The sequenced sample was PBMCs or a T cell subset sorted from them (not recorded which). CDR3 amino acids: CASSLGRVGADTQYF. For the CDR3, the DNA is TGTGCCAGCAGTTTGGGCAGGGTAGGGGCAGATACGCAGTATTTT.